One and the same sample provided the 12 T cell receptor beta chains below, sequenced in a study of Ad26.COV2.S vaccination and SARS-CoV-2 variants (dated by TCRdb to the early 2020s). This sample's treatment or condition label indicates: around 19 received Ad26.COV2.S at low or high dose, single or two shots; several received placebo; per-sample allocation not given. Repertoires of vaccine and placebo recipients were sequenced from samples collected on day 63 after the first injection. The method was the immunoSEQ multiplex PCR assay. Entries here come from immuneACCESS through TCRdb and include only in-frame sequences with V and J called. Some clones fail to appear in such tables; in the studies checked, an unresolved V gene covers under half of the shortfall, and the cause of the remainder is unknown. The sample contains approximately 410,000 clones, approximately 90% of them found a single time. The ten largest clones take up approximately 1.7% of the sample.

This specimen was peripheral blood, taken in a trial of Ad26.COV2.S vaccine versus placebo. These TCRs come from a person between 18 and 60 years old who received the Ad26.COV2.S COVID-19 vaccine or a placebo.

The genes are TRBV7-2 and TRBJ2-1; D tentatively fits TRBD1 or TRBD2 (5 bases each). The CDR3 covers 17 residues. CDR1 and CDR2 from the germline V gene are SGHTA and FQGNSA. Trimming stripped 2 bases from V and 2 bases from J, with 16 bases between. DNA of the CDR3: TGTGCCAGCAGCTTACATCCCGGGACCTTGACCTACAATGAGCAGTTCTTC. It codes for CASSLHPGTLTYNEQFF.

This clone was seen just once. The same CDR3 is also encoded by other DNA sequences in this sample. This chain uses TRBV6-5 with TRBJ2-3; D not certain. Germline assignment: CDR1 MNHEY and CDR2 SVGAGI. CDR3 length: 14 amino acids. Trimming removed 1 base at V and 2 bases at J, with 7 bases between. The DNA for the CDR3 is TGTGCCAGCAGTTACTTGGGATCCACAGATACGCAGTATTTT. Amino acid sequence: CASSYLGSTDTQYF.

This chain links TRBV5-8 with TRBJ2-3; a possible D gene is TRBD1 (5 bases). The germline gives CDR1 SGHTS, CDR2 YDEGEE. This CDR3 is built from 14 residues. The V end was cut by 0 bases, the J end by 4 bases, with 9 bases between. Here the CDR3 DNA reads TGTGCCAGCAGCTTGGGGCAGGGTGCAGATACGCAGTATTTT. Translation gives CASSLGQGADTQYF.

The rearrangement links TRBV5-4 to TRBJ2-2; 7 bases map to TRBD1. Trimming at V came to 3 bases and at J to 0 bases, leaving 8 bases not matched to a gene. CDR3 length: 17 amino acids. CDR1 is SGHNT, CDR2 YYREEE, per germline (reference sequence). CDR3 region: CASSSPRDRPNTGELFF. In nucleotides, the CDR3 is TGTGCCAGCAGCTCACCTCGGGACAGACCGAACACCGGGGAGCTGTTTTTT. The full variable domain, in which reference TRBV5-4 and TRBJ2-2 provide the parts outside the CDR3, is ETGVTQSPTHLIKTRGQQVTLRCSSQSGHNTVSWYQQALGQGPQFIFQYYREEENGRGNFPPRFSGLQFPNYSSELNVNALELDDSALYLCASSSPRDRPNTGELFFGEGSRLTVL.

J is TRBJ1-1 and V is TRBV5-4; 7 nucleotides match TRBD1. V gave up 2 bases and J gave up 1 base; unmatched junction bases: 5. The V gene's germline CDR1 is SGHNT and CDR2 YYREEE (reference sequence). The CDR3 is 15 residues long. CDR3 sequence: CASSLRDRTNTEAFF. Here the CDR3 DNA reads TGTGCCAGCAGCTTACGGGACAGAACGAACACTGAAGCTTTCTTT.

The genes are TRBV5-8 and TRBJ1-2; possibly TRBD1 for D (5 bases). Deletions cut 3 bases from V and 6 bases from J, with 21 bases between. This CDR3 region has 16 residues. Germline V gives CDR1 SGHTS, CDR2 YDEGEE. Here the CDR3 reads CASSSLDLTETDGYTF. CDR3 sequence (DNA): TGTGCCAGCAGCTCCCTCGACCTGACAGAAACAGATGGCTACACCTTC.

The V and J genes are TRBV5-3 and TRBJ2-1; 10 bases match TRBD2. TRBV5-3 is reported as an ORF; its role is uncertain. Unmatched junction bases numbered 5, after V lost 9 bases and J lost 5 bases. The CDR3 runs 13 residues. The chain's CDR3 is CANPGLAHNEQFF. The DNA of the CDR3 is TGTGCCAATCCGGGACTAGCGCACAATGAGCAGTTCTTC.

This sequence joins TRBV9 and TRBJ2-1, with 9 bases lining up with TRBD1. The V and J ends lost 2 bases and 6 bases, in that order; junction bases with no gene match: 6. The CDR3 totals 15 residues. The germline CDR1 and CDR2 sequences are SGDLS and YYNGEE. The CDR3 protein is CASSVRGQGGNEQFF. The CDR3 DNA follows: TGTGCCAGCAGCGTTCGGGGACAGGGAGGCAATGAGCAGTTCTTC.

The chain couples TRBV28 to TRBJ1-5, with D possibly TRBD1 on 6 matching bases. V was clipped by 3 bases and J by 4 bases, with 22 bases between them. There are 18 residues in the CDR3. CDR1 and CDR2 (germline): MDHEN, SYDVKM. The CDR3 coding sequence is TGTGCCAGCAGTTTCTCTGTCCCTGGGGGGGGCAGAAATCAGCCCCAGCATTTT. Protein sequence: CASSFSVPGGGRNQPQHF.

V gene TRBV27 combines with J gene TRBJ2-1; D is uncertain. The CDR3 consists of 14 residues. Germline assignment: CDR1 MNHEY and CDR2 SMNVEV (reference sequence). Trimming shortened V by 4 bases and J by 5 bases, and 12 bases separated the two germline ends. The CDR3 loop is CASSSARPNNEQFF. In nucleotides, the CDR3 is TGTGCCAGCAGTTCCGCTCGCCCTAACAATGAGCAGTTCTTC.

The chain is built from TRBV3-1 (or the pseudogene TRBV3-2) and TRBJ2-5; no clear D. There are 14 residues in the CDR3. The V end was cut by 3 bases, the J end by 3 bases, with 11 bases between. CDR1 and CDR2 from the germline V gene are LGHDT and YNNKEL (reference sequence). In nucleotides, the CDR3 is TGTGCCAGCAGCCAGCGAACTTTCGAAGAGACCCAGTACTTC. It is translated as CASSQRTFEETQYF.

The V and J genes are TRBV30 and TRBJ1-2; the match to TRBD1 covers 8 bases. The junction had 20 bases not matched to a gene; V was cut back by 0 bases and J by 8 bases. CDR3 length equals 18 residues. Germline-derived CDR1 and CDR2 are GTSNPN and SVGIG (reference sequence). CDR3 amino acids: CAWSVRTAGTGPLRGYTF. The CDR3 DNA sequence: TGTGCCTGGAGTGTACGGACAGCCGGGACAGGCCCCCTCAGGGGCTACACCTTC.